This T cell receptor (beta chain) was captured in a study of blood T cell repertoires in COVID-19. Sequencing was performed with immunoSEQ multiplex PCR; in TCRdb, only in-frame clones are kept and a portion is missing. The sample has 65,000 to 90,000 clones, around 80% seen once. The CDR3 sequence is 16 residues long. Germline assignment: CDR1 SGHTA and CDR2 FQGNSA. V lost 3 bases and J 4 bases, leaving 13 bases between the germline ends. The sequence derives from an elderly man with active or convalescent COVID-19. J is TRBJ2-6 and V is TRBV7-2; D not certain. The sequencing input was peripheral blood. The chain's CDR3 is CASSFMVGAGANVLTF. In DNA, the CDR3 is TGTGCCAGCAGCTTTATGGTTGGAGCCGGGGCCAACGTCCTGACTTTC.